The following is a TCR beta chain sequence with its context. This clonotype was picked up a small number of times. Which antigen it targets is not known. Base qualities are not recorded, but no much larger clone differs from it by a single base. These data belong to a study (dated by TCRdb to between 2015 and 2016). The method behind the library was RT-PCR. These reads were obtained on an Illumina MiSeq. TCRdb cleaned the public reads at Q25 with fastp, built clones with MiXCR and kept in-frame beta chains. Entries that share a CDR3 protein sequence are merged under the most common genes and DNA. Present in this sample are almost 700,000 distinct CDR3 sequences, approximately 15% of which were seen just once. 3.6% of the sample is in the top ten clones. Trimming removed 6 bases from V and 2 bases from J; the gene matches leave 11 bases unexplained. Reading from cysteine to phenylalanine, the CDR3 counts 17 amino acids. Only the CDR3 DNA is retained, 51 bases long and in frame from the first base. From the germline V gene, CDR1 is MDHEN and CDR2 is SYDVKM.

The receptor chain draws on TRBV28 and TRBJ1-5; TRBD1 agrees with 9 junctional bases. The sequence was obtained from a female donor in good health, serving as a healthy control. The sequenced sample consisted of memory CD4+ T cells from blood. The sequence in DNA is TGTGCCAGCAGGGGGGGGGACAGGGCTTGGGGCAATCAGCCCCAGCATTTT. It is translated as CASRGGDRAWGNQPQHF.